Presented here are 8 T cell receptor beta chains from one specimen sequenced in a study of molecular identifiers for immune sequencing clone quantification. TCRdb analysed the PCR reads with MiXCR anew, one entry per CDR3 protein. The data hold 460,000 or so distinct CDR3 sequences, with roughly 26% observed a single time. The sequenced sample consisted of naive CD8+ T cells from blood, with Jurkat cell RNA spiked in. Subset indicated: FACS-sorted CD8+CD4-CCR7+CD45RA+ naive T cells. The receptor set was obtained from a human donor in good health. Some libraries in this study had Jurkat cell RNA spiked in.

This chain connects TRBV24-1 to TRBJ2-5; 11 nucleotides align to TRBD1. J lost 2 bases, V lost 4 bases, and 2 bases had no gene match. In germline, CDR1 is KGHDR, CDR2 SFDVKD. The CDR3 length is 15 residues. The CDR3, as DNA: TGTGCCACCAGTGACGGGACAGGGGGACAAGAGACCCAGTACTTC. Translation: CATSDGTGGQETQYF.

The CDR3, as DNA: TGTGCCAGCAGTCCCTCGGCGGCTCAAGAGACCCAGTACTTC. Its protein is CASSPSAAQETQYF. The V gene is TRBV28, the J gene TRBJ2-5; D uncertain. This CDR3 comprises 14 residues. Germline V gene lookup returns CDR1 MDHEN and CDR2 SYDVKM. V was shortened by 5 bases and J by 2 bases, with 12 bases between the two germline ends.

The chain joins TRBV27 to TRBJ2-7, with a possible D match to TRBD1 (5 bases). The CDR3 is 14 amino acids. V lost 3 bases and J lost 3, with 12 bases in between. Germline V gene sequence: CDR1 MNHEY, CDR2 SMNVEV (reference sequence). CDR3 loop: CASSFQGKVYEQYF. Here the CDR3 DNA reads TGTGCCAGCAGTTTCCAGGGAAAAGTCTACGAGCAGTACTTC.

This clonotype turned up a few times. The V call is TRBV12-3 or TRBV12-4, the J call TRBJ1-2, with D tentatively TRBD1 (6 bases). CDR3 length equals 14 residues. V gave up 0 bases and J gave up 4 bases, with 9 bases separating them. As DNA, the CDR3 is TGTGCCAGCAGTTTAGCGGGGGCTGGCTATGGCTACACCTTC. It translates to CASSLAGAGYGYTF.

Regarding this clonotype: A much larger clone is a single base away; this may be a read error. The chain links TRBV20-1 to TRBJ2-3, with TRBD2 as a possible D gene (7 bases). The CDR3 spans 18 residues. Looked up from germline, CDR1 is DFQATT and CDR2 is SNEGSKA (reference sequence). Trimming took 2 bases from V and 4 from J, leaving 25 bases between them. For the CDR3, the DNA is TGCAGTGCTAGACCACTCGCGGGGGCTAGCGGATTATCAGATACGCAGTATTTT. Protein sequence: CSARPLAGASGLSDTQYF.

This clonotype was found many times. The V gene is TRBV7-2, the J gene TRBJ2-3; 10 bases agree with TRBD2. V was pared by 4 bases and J by 0 bases, with 19 bases of the junction left unmatched. This CDR3 comprises 21 residues. Germline V gene sequence: CDR1 SGHTA, CDR2 FQGNSA. The CDR3 region has the DNA TGTGCCAGCAGCTCCTCCCGCCTGACTAGCGGGTCCGCTGATAGCACAGATACGCAGTATTTT. Its translation: CASSSSRLTSGSADSTDTQYF.

This clonotype was seen many times. V is TRBV9 and J is TRBJ2-3, with D possibly matching TRBD2 (5 bases). V lost 0 bases and J lost 0, with 8 bases in between. This CDR3 is built from 15 residues. Germline CDR1 is SGDLS and CDR2 is YYNGEE. CDR3 in DNA: TGTGCCAGCAGCGTAGGGACTTCAAGCACAGATACGCAGTATTTT. Its protein is CASSVGTSSTDTQYF.

As concerns this clonotype: A junction boundary mismatches the germline segment, possibly from a read error. The chain uses TRBV7-9 and TRBJ1-1; no reliable D call. There are 13 residues in the CDR3. Germline V gene sequence: CDR1 SEHNR, CDR2 FQNEAQ (reference sequence). CDR3 sequence: CVSSLDPRGEAFF. The CDR3 DNA reads TGTGTCAGCAGCTTAGACCCGAGAGGTGAAGCTTTCTTT.